A single sample is the source of the 6 T cell receptor beta chains below, sequenced in a study of CD8 T cells in ankylosing spondylitis. TCRdb re-derived calls from the 5' RACE reads in MiXCR, one entry per CDR3 protein. The sample lists some 840,000 distinct CDR3 sequences, 12% occurring once. Study outcomes and limitations: Several highly homologous variants formed a TCR beta motif that appeared characteristic of ankylosing spondylitis blood.

Their target antigens are unknown. Input material: blood, either unsorted or a sorted T cell fraction (not recorded which). The receptors were sampled from a male donor with ankylosing spondylitis.

Ten or more counts support this clonotype. The V call is TRBV5-1, the J call TRBJ2-1; 12 bases agree with TRBD2. This CDR3 is built from 15 residues. The J segment lost 4 bases and the V segment lost 3 bases, leaving 2 bases of the junction unmatched. CDR1 SGHRS and CDR2 YFSETQ come from the germline V gene. This chain's CDR3 is CASSYGTSGYNEQFF. The CDR3 nucleotides read TGCGCCAGCAGCTACGGGACTAGCGGGTACAATGAGCAGTTCTTC.

This clonotype was seen ten or more times. The junction departs from the called germline gene at one end, perhaps through a read error. The rearrangement links TRBV5-1 to TRBJ1-1; a possible D gene is TRBD1 (5 bases). Looked up from germline, CDR1 is SGHRS and CDR2 is YFSETQ. The CDR3 length is 13 residues. Written as DNA, the CDR3 is TGTGCCAGCAGCTTACAGGAGAACACTGAAGCTTTCTTT. It encodes CASSLQENTEAFF.

The chain couples TRBV28 to TRBJ1-1; no clear D. V was pared by 8 bases and J by 7 bases, with 14 bases between. CDR3 length equals 12 residues. Germline V CDR1 and CDR2: MDHEN, SYDVKM. The CDR3 coding sequence is TGTGCCAGCGGTTCTAATTTGGTTGAAGCTTTCTTT. Amino acids: CASGSNLVEAFF.

This clonotype was seen many times. This rearrangement joins TRBV5-1 to TRBJ2-3, with 8 nucleotides matching TRBD2. In germline, CDR1 is SGHRS, CDR2 YFSETQ. CDR3 length: 16 residues. The V gene end was trimmed by 0 bases and the J gene end by 2 bases; junction bases not matched to a gene: 5. CDR3 loop: CASSLDLAGNTDTQYF. In nucleotides, the CDR3 is TGCGCCAGCAGCTTGGACCTAGCGGGTAACACAGATACGCAGTATTTT.

V gene TRBV27 combines with J gene TRBJ1-6; D may be TRBD1 (5 bases). Germline V CDR1 and CDR2: MNHEY, SMNVEV (reference sequence). The CDR3 contains 14 residues. The V and J ends lost 7 bases and 14 bases respectively, with 21 bases between them. CDR3 residues: CASNRGGEMSALHF. As DNA, the CDR3 is TGTGCCAGCAACCGAGGAGGGGAAATGTCAGCCCTCCACTTT.

This clonotype was detected ten times or more. The gene calls are TRBV7-2 and TRBJ2-1; D call uncertain. The germline V gene has CDR1 SGHTA and CDR2 FQGNSA. This CDR3 spans 15 amino acids. Trimming took off 5 bases at V and 0 bases at J, with 11 bases between the two ends. CDR3 DNA sequence: TGTGCCAGCAGCCCGGCCGGTACCTCCTACAATGAGCAGTTCTTC. This gives the protein CASSPAGTSYNEQFF.